This T cell receptor beta chain was profiled in a study of cytomegalovirus exposure and HLA in healthy donors. About the study: Early released data had tens of millions of unique TCRs, all coming from HLA-typed donors.

Note on this clone: Its target is unknown.

13 Jbeta primers and 60 Vbeta primers were used for the PCR. Some clones are missing from TCRdb's copy, which holds only in-frame ones; the method was immunoSEQ multiplex PCR. The sample carries 150,000 or so clones, about 80% recorded once. This CDR3 comprises 13 residues. V lost 4 bases, J lost 10 bases, and 14 bases lay in between. Germline CDR1 and CDR2: SQVTM and ANQGSEA. General study results and limits: It was reported that the classifier diagnosed cytomegalovirus status with high specificity and sensitivity in both the original and validation cohorts. Later on, analysis showed that most CMV-associated TCR beta chains appeared to be HLA-restricted. Versus the roughly 700-donor mean, an Asian-associated ancestry cluster reportedly showed fewer N-insertions in a later analysis.

This TCR was recovered from a woman in her thirties or forties in good health and CMV-seronegative. This chain uses TRBV29-1 with TRBJ1-6; unclear D gene. The sequenced material came from PBMCs. The DNA of the CDR3 is TGCAGCGTTGGGGAGAGGGATAGGTCACCCCTCCACTTT. As protein: CSVGERDRSPLHF.